One sample yielded the 18 T cell receptor beta chains listed below, sequenced in a study of identical twins. TCRdb reanalysed the 5' RACE reads using MiXCR and keeps one entry per CDR3 protein. The sample contains some 250,000 distinct CDR3 sequences, 5% to 7% of which appear only once. The data were also submitted as part of a second study, on T cells expressing NK-cell markers.

Input material: CD8+ T cells sorted from blood. These receptors were obtained from a woman in her late teens or twenties in good health.

The sample holds a few counts of this clonotype. This chain connects TRBV5-6 to TRBJ2-1; D is perhaps TRBD1 or TRBD2 (6 bases each). V was cut by 2 bases and J by 1 base, with 10 bases left in between. The CDR3 is 15 amino acids. Per germline, CDR1 SGHDT and CDR2 YYEEEE. This CDR3 is CASSLGGYSYNEQFF. The CDR3 region has the DNA TGTGCCAGCAGCTTAGGGGGGTATTCCTACAATGAGCAGTTCTTC.

The V call is TRBV9, the J call TRBJ2-3; 14 bases agree with TRBD2. CDR1 SGDLS and CDR2 YYNGEE come from the germline V gene. J was trimmed by 2 bases and V by 4 bases; bases with no gene match: 9. This CDR3 contains 18 residues. Here the CDR3 reads CASSMASGLAGDTDTQYF. As DNA, the CDR3 is TGTGCCAGCAGCATGGCTTCGGGACTAGCGGGGGACACAGATACGCAGTATTTT.

About this clonotype itself: A much larger clonotype is one base distant, so this may be a read error. The chain joins TRBV5-5 to TRBJ1-1; D is perhaps TRBD1 (6 bases). CDR1 and CDR2 from the germline V gene are SGHKS and YYEKEE (reference sequence). The CDR3 covers 14 residues. The CDR3 loop is CAISPGGANTEAFF. The DNA for the CDR3 is TGTGCCATCAGCCCGGGGGGGGCGAACACTGAAGCTTTCTTT.

V is TRBV6-2 or TRBV6-3 and J is TRBJ2-1; 11 nucleotides agree with TRBD2. Germline assignment: CDR1 MNHEY and CDR2 SVGEGT. The CDR3 loop spans 15 amino acids. With 6 bases clipped from V and 9 bases from J, the junction kept 10 bases outside the gene matches. The DNA of the CDR3 is TGTGCCAGCAGAACTAGCGGGAGAATTGGTGGTGAGCAGTTCTTC. This codes for CASRTSGRIGGEQFF.

In this sample, this clonotype turned up a few times. The CDR3 bases are TGCGCCAGCAGCCAAGTCGGGGGAGGGGGGGAGACCCAGTACTTC. Its translation is CASSQVGGGGETQYF. This chain joins TRBV4-1 and TRBJ2-5; tentatively, D is TRBD2 (7 bases). The CDR3 has 15 amino acids. Trimming removed 1 base at V and 5 bases at J, with 14 bases between. CDR1 MGHRA and CDR2 YSYEKL come from the germline V gene.

This clonotype was detected only a few times. The chain combines TRBV6-1 with TRBJ2-5; no definite D call. The CDR3 contains 13 residues. The V end was cut by 6 bases, the J end by 3 bases, with 11 bases between. In germline, CDR1 is MNHNS, CDR2 SASEGT. The CDR3 loop reads CASRRRQEETQYF. The CDR3 DNA sequence: TGTGCCAGCAGAAGGAGACAAGAAGAGACCCAGTACTTC.

The chain carries TRBV2 and TRBJ2-7, with D unresolved. The germline V and J ends were trimmed by 3 bases and 7 bases, with 19 bases remaining between them. CDR1 is SNHLY and CDR2 is FYNNEI in the germline V gene. The CDR3 is 15 amino acids. CDR3 in amino acids: CASSEWKQRLMEQYF. The CDR3 region has the DNA TGTGCCAGCAGTGAGTGGAAACAGCGCCTCATGGAGCAGTACTTC.

This chain connects TRBV30 to TRBJ2-7; no firm D call. Trimming stripped 3 bases from V and 7 bases from J, with 10 bases between. Germline V CDR1 and CDR2: GTSNPN, SVGIG (reference sequence). The CDR3 loop spans 11 amino acids. DNA for the CDR3: TGTGCCTGGAGGACGCCCCTAGAGCAGTACTTC. It codes for CAWRTPLEQYF.

The sample holds a few counts of this clonotype. V usage is TRBV7-9 and J usage is TRBJ2-7; TRBD1 aligns across 7 bases. Germline V lookup: CDR1 SEHNR, CDR2 FQNEAQ (reference sequence). V shed 5 bases and J 6 bases; nucleotides not matched to a gene: 10. The length of the CDR3 is 14 residues. The CDR3 sequence: CASSQTGTRIEQYF. DNA of the CDR3: TGTGCCAGCAGCCAGACAGGGACACGGATCGAGCAGTACTTC.

J is TRBJ2-5 and V is TRBV12-3 or TRBV12-4, with 8 bases fitting TRBD2. This CDR3 is 16 amino acids long. The ends lost 2 bases at V and 1 base at J; junction bases unmatched: 6. CDR3 bases: TGTGCCAGCAGTTTATGGGTTAGCGGGGCCCAAGAGACCCAGTACTTC. Encoded protein: CASSLWVSGAQETQYF.

There are many counts of this clonotype. The CDR3 nucleotides are TGTGCCAGCAGCCCGACAGGGACACCCTACGAGCAGTACTTC. The encoded protein is CASSPTGTPYEQYF. The J gene is TRBJ2-7, the V gene TRBV7-9; TRBD1 matches at 7 bases. Germline lookup yields CDR1 SEHNR and CDR2 FQNEAQ (reference sequence). V lost 5 bases and J lost 2; bases outside the gene matches: 6. The CDR3 runs 14 residues.

This clonotype occurred many times. The chain couples TRBV20-1 to TRBJ1-2; D gene uncertain. Deletions cut 3 bases from V and 4 bases from J, with 9 bases between. CDR3 size: 12 residues. Germline-derived CDR1 and CDR2 are DFQATT and SNEGSKA (reference sequence). The CDR3 reads CSASWNGYGYTF. CDR3 coding DNA: TGCAGTGCTAGCTGGAACGGCTATGGCTACACCTTC.

This clonotype showed up many times. The gene calls are TRBV6-2 or TRBV6-3 and TRBJ2-1; 8 positions match TRBD1. There are 12 residues in the CDR3. The germline CDR1 and CDR2 sequences are MNHEY and SVGEGT. J gave up 10 bases and V 6 bases, and 5 bases lay outside the gene matches. CDR3 in DNA: TGTGCCAGCAGCCGGGACAGGACAGAGCAGTTCTTC. This translates into CASSRDRTEQFF.

This clonotype was seen only a few times. V is TRBV7-6 and J is TRBJ2-7, with D possibly called TRBD1 or TRBD2 (5 bases each). The CDR3 runs to 14 residues. The germline V gene has CDR1 SGHVS and CDR2 FNYEAQ. V lost 5 bases and J lost 2, with 13 bases in between. The CDR3 sequence: CASSQLGDTYEQYF. CDR3 coding DNA: TGTGCCAGCAGCCAACTGGGGGATACCTACGAGCAGTACTTC.

The rearrangement uses TRBV5-5 and TRBJ1-5; D not resolved. CDR3 length: 14 amino acids. Germline V gene sequence: CDR1 SGHKS, CDR2 YYEKEE (reference sequence). V gave up 4 bases and J gave up 0 bases, with 8 bases separating them. CDR3 amino acids: CASSPLNSNQPQHF. Written as DNA, the CDR3 is TGTGCCAGCAGCCCGCTAAATAGCAATCAGCCCCAGCATTTT. The full variable domain, rest sourced from reference TRBV5-5 and TRBJ1-5, is DAGVTQSPTHLIKTRGQQVTLRCSPISGHKSVSWYQQVLGQGPQFIFQYYEKEERGRGNFPDRFSARQFPNYSSELNVNALLLGDSALYLCASSPLNSNQPQHFGDGTRLSIL.

Only a few counts were recorded for this clonotype. V gene TRBV27 combines with J gene TRBJ2-7; TRBD1 might be the D (7 bases). Germline CDR1 reads MNHEY; CDR2 reads SMNVEV (reference sequence). The V end was cut by 9 bases, the J end by 2 bases, with 14 bases between. There are 13 residues in the CDR3. The chain's CDR3 is CASRQGGAYEQYF. CDR3 nucleotides: TGTGCCAGTCGACAGGGAGGCGCCTACGAGCAGTACTTC.

This clonotype occurred a few times. The chain uses TRBV6-5 and TRBJ2-7; D unresolved. Germline CDR1 MNHEY, CDR2 SVGAGI. The V end was cut by 2 bases, the J end by 3 bases, with 11 bases between. The CDR3 loop spans 14 amino acids. CDR3 DNA: TGTGCCAGCAGTTACGGGCAGACCATCTACGAGCAGTACTTC. It encodes CASSYGQTIYEQYF.

The sample holds many counts of this clonotype. The chain has TRBV5-5 and TRBJ2-7, with 7 bases identical to TRBD1. Germline CDR1 is SGHKS and CDR2 is YYEKEE (reference sequence). After removal of 1 base from V and 7 bases from J, the junction contained 11 bases not matched to a gene. This CDR3 spans 15 amino acids. The CDR3 region has the DNA TGTGCCAGCAGCTTGACGGACAGGTCCCCGAGGGAGCAGTACTTC. Protein: CASSLTDRSPREQYF.